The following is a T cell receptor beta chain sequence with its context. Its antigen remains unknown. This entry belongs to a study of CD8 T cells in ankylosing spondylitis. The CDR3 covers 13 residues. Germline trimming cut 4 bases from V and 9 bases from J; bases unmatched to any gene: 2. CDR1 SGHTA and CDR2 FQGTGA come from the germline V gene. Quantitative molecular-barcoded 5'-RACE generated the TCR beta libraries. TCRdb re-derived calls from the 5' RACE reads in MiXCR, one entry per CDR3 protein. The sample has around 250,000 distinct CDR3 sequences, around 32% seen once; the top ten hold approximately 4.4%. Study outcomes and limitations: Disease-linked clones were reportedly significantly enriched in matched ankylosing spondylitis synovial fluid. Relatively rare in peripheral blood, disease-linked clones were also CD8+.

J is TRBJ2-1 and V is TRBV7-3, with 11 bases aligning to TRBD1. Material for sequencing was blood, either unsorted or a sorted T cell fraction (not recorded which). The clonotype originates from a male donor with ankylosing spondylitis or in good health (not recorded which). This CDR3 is CASSWTGGGEQFF. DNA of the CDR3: TGTGCCAGCAGCTGGACAGGGGGCGGTGAGCAGTTCTTC.